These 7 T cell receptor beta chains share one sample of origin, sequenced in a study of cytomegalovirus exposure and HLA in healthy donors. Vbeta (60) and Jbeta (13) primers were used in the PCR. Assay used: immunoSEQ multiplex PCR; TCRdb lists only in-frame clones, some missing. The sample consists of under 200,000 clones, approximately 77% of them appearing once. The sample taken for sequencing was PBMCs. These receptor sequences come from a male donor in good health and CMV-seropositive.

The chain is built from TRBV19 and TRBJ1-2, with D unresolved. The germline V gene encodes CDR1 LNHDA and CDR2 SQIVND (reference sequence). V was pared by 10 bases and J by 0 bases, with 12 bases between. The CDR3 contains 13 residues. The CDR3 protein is CANHDTANYGYTF. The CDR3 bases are TGTGCCAACCATGACACGGCTAACTATGGCTACACCTTC.

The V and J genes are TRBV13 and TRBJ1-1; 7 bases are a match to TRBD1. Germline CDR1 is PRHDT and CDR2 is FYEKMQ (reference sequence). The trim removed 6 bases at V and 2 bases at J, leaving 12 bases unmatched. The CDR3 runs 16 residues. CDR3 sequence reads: CASRPRDRGLNTEAFF. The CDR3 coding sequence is TGTGCCAGCAGGCCAAGGGACAGAGGGCTAAACACTGAAGCTTTCTTT.

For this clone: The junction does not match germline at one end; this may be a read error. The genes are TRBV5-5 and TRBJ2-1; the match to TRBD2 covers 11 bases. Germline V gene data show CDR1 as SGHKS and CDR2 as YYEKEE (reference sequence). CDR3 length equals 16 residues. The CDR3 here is CASSHLAGGGYNEQFF. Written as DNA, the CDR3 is TGCGCCAGCAGCCATTTAGCGGGGGGGGGATACAATGAGCAGTTCTTC.

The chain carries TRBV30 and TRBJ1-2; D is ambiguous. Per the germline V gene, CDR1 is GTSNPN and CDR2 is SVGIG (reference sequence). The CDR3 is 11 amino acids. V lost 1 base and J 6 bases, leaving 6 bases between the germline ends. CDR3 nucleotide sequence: TGTGCCTGGAGTGACAGCCATGGCTACACCTTC. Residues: CAWSDSHGYTF.

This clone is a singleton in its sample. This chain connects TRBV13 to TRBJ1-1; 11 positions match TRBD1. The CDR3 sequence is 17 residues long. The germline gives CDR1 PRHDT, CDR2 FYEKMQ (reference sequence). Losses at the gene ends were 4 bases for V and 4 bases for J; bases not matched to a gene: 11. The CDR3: CASSSSGDRGFRTEAFF. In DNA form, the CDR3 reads TGTGCCAGCAGCTCTTCCGGGGACAGGGGGTTTCGCACTGAAGCTTTCTTT.

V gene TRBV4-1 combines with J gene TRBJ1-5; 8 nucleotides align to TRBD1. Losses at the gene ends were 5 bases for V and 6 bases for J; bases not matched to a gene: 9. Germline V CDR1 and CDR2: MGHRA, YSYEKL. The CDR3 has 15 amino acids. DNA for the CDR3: TGCGCCAGCAGCACCCGGACAGGGAGGGCTCAGCCCCAGCATTTT. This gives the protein CASSTRTGRAQPQHF.

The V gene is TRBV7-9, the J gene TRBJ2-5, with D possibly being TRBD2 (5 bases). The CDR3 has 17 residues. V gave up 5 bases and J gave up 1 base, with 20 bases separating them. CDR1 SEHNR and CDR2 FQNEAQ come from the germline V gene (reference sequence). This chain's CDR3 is CASSPPAWTFVQETQYF. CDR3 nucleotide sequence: TGTGCCAGCAGCCCCCCGGCGTGGACTTTCGTCCAAGAGACCCAGTACTTC.